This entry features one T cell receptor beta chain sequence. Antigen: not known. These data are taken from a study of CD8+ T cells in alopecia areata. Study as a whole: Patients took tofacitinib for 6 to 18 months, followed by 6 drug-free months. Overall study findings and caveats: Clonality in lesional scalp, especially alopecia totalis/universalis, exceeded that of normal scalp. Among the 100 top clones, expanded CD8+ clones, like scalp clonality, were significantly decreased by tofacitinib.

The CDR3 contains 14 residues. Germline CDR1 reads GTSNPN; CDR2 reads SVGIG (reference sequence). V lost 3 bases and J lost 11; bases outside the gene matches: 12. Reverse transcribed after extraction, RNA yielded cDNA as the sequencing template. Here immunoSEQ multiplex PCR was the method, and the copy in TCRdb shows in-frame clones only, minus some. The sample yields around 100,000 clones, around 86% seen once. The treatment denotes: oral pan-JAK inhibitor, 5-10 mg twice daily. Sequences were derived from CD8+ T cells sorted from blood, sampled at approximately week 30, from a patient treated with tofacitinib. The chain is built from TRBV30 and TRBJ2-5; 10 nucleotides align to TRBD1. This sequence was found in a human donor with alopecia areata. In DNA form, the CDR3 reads TGTGCCTGGAGCGAGGGACAGGGGATTTGGGAGCAGTACTTC. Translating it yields CAWSEGQGIWEQYF.